This is a list of T cell receptor beta chains from one sample in a study of blood T cell repertoires in COVID-19. Measured with immunoSEQ multiplex PCR; TCRdb has only the in-frame clones, and not every one. Among tens of thousands of clones listed, over 75% were seen once. The sequenced sample consisted of peripheral blood. These receptors all stem from a human donor in a cohort sampled during active COVID-19. Both conserved end residues are part of each CDR3. The D gene is left open where the match is weak. Expanded clones get a size class; other rows say once, few or many, or leave the size out.

>TRBV28|TRBJ2-5|.|.
TGTGCCAGCAGTTTTCAGGGTCAAGAGACCCAGTACTTC
CASSFQGQETQYF
>TRBV30|TRBJ2-7|.|TRBD2
TGTGCCTGGAGTGTACCCGCTAGCGGGTACGAGCAGTACTTC
CAWSVPASGYEQYF
>TRBV6-5|TRBJ1-5|.|.
TGTGCCAGCAGTTACGGAGGCAATCAGCCCCAGCATTTT
CASSYGGNQPQHF
>TRBV5-1|TRBJ2-5|few|.
TGCGCCAGCAGCTCTGGTACGGGGATCGCGCAGACCCAGTACTTC
CASSSGTGIAQTQYF
>TRBV5-1|TRBJ2-2|.|TRBD2
TGCGCCAGCAGCGGACCGGGACTAGCGACCGGGGAGCTGTTTTTT
CASSGPGLATGELFF
>TRBV4-3|TRBJ2-1|.|TRBD2
TGCGCCAGCAGCCAAGAAAGTCGGGCTAGCGGGGGGGCCTACAATGAGCAGTTCTTC
CASSQESRASGGAYNEQFF
>TRBV4-3|TRBJ2-1|.|.
TGCGCCAGCAGCCAGGGTCCAGGTTCCTCCGCCTCCTACAATGAGCAGTTCTTC
CASSQGPGSSASYNEQFF
>TRBV7-2|TRBJ2-5|.|.
TGTGCCAGCAGCTCAGTAGCGGCCCAAGAGACCCAGTACTTC
CASSSVAAQETQYF
>TRBV7-9|TRBJ1-2|.|TRBD1
TGTGCCAGCAGCCCCGGGACAGCTTATGGCTACACCTTC
CASSPGTAYGYTF
>TRBV7-3|TRBJ2-2|.|TRBD2
TGTGCCAGCAGCTTAAAGGGAAGGACTAGCTCCTCCGGGGAGCTGTTTTTT
CASSLKGRTSSSGELFF
>TRBV15|TRBJ2-3|.|TRBD2
TGTGCCACCAGCAGAGAGAGGCCTAGCGGGTCACAGTATTTT
CATSRERPSGSQYF
>TRBV9|TRBJ1-1|.|.
TGTGCCAGCAGCGTAGGTTGGGCGAACACTGAAGCTTTCTTT
CASSVGWANTEAFF
>TRBV29-1|TRBJ1-2|.|.
TGCAGCGTTATACAGCAGGGTAACTATGGCTACACCTTC
CSVIQQGNYGYTF
>TRBV2|TRBJ2-1|.|TRBD2
TGTGCCAGCACCGGGAGGAAATACAATGAGCAGTTCTTC
CASTGRKYNEQFF